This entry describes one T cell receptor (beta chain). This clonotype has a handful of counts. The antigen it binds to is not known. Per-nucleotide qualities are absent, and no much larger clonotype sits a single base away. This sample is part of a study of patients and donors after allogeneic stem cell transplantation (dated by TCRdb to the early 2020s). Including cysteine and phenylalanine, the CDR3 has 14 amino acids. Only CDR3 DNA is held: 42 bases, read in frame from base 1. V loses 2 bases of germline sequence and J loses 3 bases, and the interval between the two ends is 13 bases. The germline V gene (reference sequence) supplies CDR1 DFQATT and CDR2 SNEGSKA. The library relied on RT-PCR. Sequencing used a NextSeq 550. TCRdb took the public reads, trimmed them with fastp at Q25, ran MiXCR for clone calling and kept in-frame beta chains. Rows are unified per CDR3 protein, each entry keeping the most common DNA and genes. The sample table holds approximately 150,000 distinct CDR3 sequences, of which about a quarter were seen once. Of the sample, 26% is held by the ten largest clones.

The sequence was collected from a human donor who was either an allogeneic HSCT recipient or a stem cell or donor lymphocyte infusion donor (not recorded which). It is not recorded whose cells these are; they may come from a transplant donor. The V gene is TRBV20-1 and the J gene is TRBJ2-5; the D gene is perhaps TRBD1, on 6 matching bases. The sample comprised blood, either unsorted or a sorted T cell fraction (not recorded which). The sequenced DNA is TGCAGTGCTAGACTACAGGGTGGGGAAGAGACCCAGTACTTC. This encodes CSARLQGGEETQYF.